This TCR beta chain originates from a study of identical twins (dated by TCRdb to the mid-2010s). Describing the broader study: To test whether fetal clonotypes persist, this study deep-sequenced TCR alpha and beta repertoires from monozygotic twins, from unrelated adults of various ages, and from cord blood. To rule out contamination, replicate twin experiments were performed at different times with different library preparation protocols. What the research found in general, with its limitations: Because the same donors could not be followed over many years, the conclusions depended on cross-sectional statistical analysis. In beta out-of-frame sequences, excess twin sharing was weaker, because having fewer shared sequences lowered the signal-to-noise ratio. Invariant T cells such as MAIT and iNKT could partly confound zero-insertion analyses, although diverse VJ usage argued against such confounding for most clonotypes. In monozygotic twins, out-of-frame TCR alpha sharing was systematically underestimated by recombination models, although the models agreed with sharing between unrelated individuals. Out-of-frame TCR alpha sequences shared between twins showed an excess of low generation-probability sequences compared with coincidental sharing between unrelated individuals. Abundant cord blood beta clonotypes had fewer insertions, young adult naive repertoires showed a similar but weaker trend, and memory repertoires showed no such trend.

V is shortened by 5 bases, J by 6 bases, and the region joining them spans 12 bases. Measured from the cysteine to the phenylalanine, the CDR3 is 13 residues long. The retained sequence is limited to the CDR3, 39 bases, with the frame set at the first base. Every donor in the study was a healthy Caucasian. Three pairs of female monozygotic twins, all aged 18 to 29 years, were included in the twin cohort. Miltenyi CD45RO+ enrichment and human naive T-cell isolation kits were used to isolate memory (CD45RO+) and naive T cells from PBMC. The library came from 5' RACE. Sequencing relied on an Illumina HiSeq 2000. A universal primer binding site was added through template switching, and the final cDNA carried a unique molecular identifier so that TCR cDNA molecules could be counted accurately. Specific primers in the conserved constant-segment region were used to synthesize first-strand cDNA for TCR alpha and beta chains. To control for contamination, each cDNA library was double barcoded with a SMART-Mk sample barcode plus Illumina barcodes. TruSeq adapter sequences and Illumina sample barcodes were added in two successive PCR steps. TCR alpha and beta cDNA libraries were sequenced on the Illumina HiSeq platform with custom primers. The original methods were these. MiGEC was used to process raw reads and extract unique molecular identifiers, and MiXCR was used to find CDR3 positions. For each individual, recombination models were inferred using an EM algorithm with the repgenHMM and IGoR tools. The tcR package in R was used for shared clonotype analysis, with sharing normalized by the product of cloneset sizes. To study raw recombination without the effects of thymic and clonal selection, out-of-frame nonproductive sequences were analyzed. TCRdb redid the processing of the public reads, applying fastp at Q25 and MiXCR, and retained in-frame beta chains. CDR3 protein duplicates are merged, each entry listing the most common genes and DNA. The V and J calls come from TCRdb's annotation, not from the publication. The sample table contains about 260,000 distinct CDR3 sequences; only one count was recorded for 5.5% to 7% of them. Of the sample, 3% to 4% falls within the top ten clones.

This clonotype was observed at least ten times. Its antigen specificity is not known. The sample holds no much larger clone one base away, and base qualities are not on file. These records were also assigned to another study, of yellow fever vaccine responses in identical twins. The second study's paper adds: The T cell response to vaccination in identical twins was reported by the authors to appear partly convergent and partly personalized. The study precisely tracked vaccine-responding T cell clones in identical twins.

The V and J segments used are TRBV12-3 or TRBV12-4 and TRBJ2-3; 5 matching bases give a weak D call of TRBD2. This clonotype originated in a woman aged 18-30 years in good health. Sequenced input: memory (CD45RO+) T cells sorted from blood. Reading the label with the study, this specimen's cell subset or site is: CD45RO+ enriched T cells. The CDR3: CASSREGMDTQYF. The DNA is as follows: TGTGCCAGCAGTCGAGAGGGTATGGATACGCAGTATTTT.